One sample yielded the 9 T cell receptor beta chains listed below, sequenced in a study of T cell responses to AZD1222 COVID-19 vaccine. TCRdb keeps only in-frame clones here, not all; method: immunoSEQ multiplex PCR. The repertoire has 100,000 to 150,000 clones, more than 75% of them found once; the top ten carry 1.1%. The sequencing used peripheral blood, collected 28 days after the second AZD1222 dose. The receptors were sampled from an adult who received the AZD1222 COVID-19 vaccine.

The chain uses TRBV6-1 and TRBJ2-5; weak D call: TRBD2 (7 bases). Deletions cut 2 bases from V and 5 bases from J, with 18 bases between. Germline V gene data show CDR1 as MNHNS and CDR2 as SASEGT. The CDR3 extends over 16 amino acids. DNA for the CDR3: TGTGCCAGCAGTGAAAGCAGGGGAGGGCCAGGGGAGACCCAGTACTTC. Its protein is CASSESRGGPGETQYF.

The chain recombines TRBV20-1 with TRBJ2-5; D not certain. V was shortened by 3 bases and J by 4 bases, with 12 bases between the two germline ends. The CDR3 spans 13 residues. Germline lookup yields CDR1 DFQATT and CDR2 SNEGSKA (reference sequence). CDR3 sequence (DNA): TGCAGTGCTAGTCCTATCTCCGGAGAGACCCAGTACTTC. It yields the protein CSASPISGETQYF.

The sample holds one count of this clone. The CDR3 here is CASRPIREIKNIQYF. For the CDR3, the DNA is TGTGCCAGCAGGCCGATCAGGGAAATCAAAAACATTCAGTACTTC. The chain has TRBV7-9 and TRBJ2-4; maybe TRBD1 (5 bases). The germline V gene has CDR1 SEHNR and CDR2 FQNEAQ (reference sequence). V was pared by 6 bases and J by 3 bases, with 15 bases between. This CDR3 comprises 15 residues.

This sequence joins TRBV6-2 or TRBV6-3 and TRBJ1-1; D possibly corresponds to TRBD1 (6 bases). From germline, CDR1 is MNHEY and CDR2 SVGEGT. CDR3 length: 15 residues. Between the trimmed V and J ends, which lost 5 bases and 3 bases, there was a span of 16 bases. The CDR3 here is CASSTRGGLDTEAFF. CDR3 DNA sequence: TGTGCCAGCAGTACACGGGGGGGGCTGGACACTGAAGCTTTCTTT.

The chain uses TRBV4-2 and TRBJ2-7, with 9 bases fitting TRBD2. Per germline, CDR1 LGHNA and CDR2 YNFKEQ. V was clipped by 0 bases and J by 0 bases; unmatched bases: 3. The CDR3 loop spans 16 amino acids. The CDR3 loop is CASSQDSGRTSYEQYF. As DNA, the CDR3 is TGTGCCAGCAGCCAAGACAGCGGGAGGACCTCCTACGAGCAGTACTTC.

The gene calls are TRBV11-2 and TRBJ2-7, with D unresolved. V was clipped by 0 bases and J by 2 bases, with 14 bases between them. The CDR3 runs 16 residues. CDR1 SGHAT and CDR2 FQNNGV come from the germline V gene. The CDR3 bases are TGTGCCAGCAGCTTAGAAGGTAGAGTTCCAGCCTACGAGCAGTACTTC. Translating it yields CASSLEGRVPAYEQYF.

The V gene is TRBV19, the J gene TRBJ1-5, with D uncertain. Germline lookup yields CDR1 LNHDA and CDR2 SQIVND (reference sequence). The CDR3 is 16 residues long. The V gene lost 5 bases and the J gene lost 2 bases, with 16 bases spanning the gap. CDR3 DNA sequence: TGTGCCAGTAGTGGTCGACAAGGATCACGCAATCAGCCCCAGCATTTT. Translating gives CASSGRQGSRNQPQHF.

This clone was recorded only once. V usage is TRBV5-1 and J usage is TRBJ2-2; D ambiguous. Germline CDR1 SGHRS, CDR2 YFSETQ. Trimming removed 2 bases from V and 1 base from J, with 9 bases in between. The CDR3 covers 15 residues. CDR3 DNA: TGCGCCAGCAGCTTTTTTCAGCGGAACACCGGGGAGCTGTTTTTT. It codes for CASSFFQRNTGELFF.

The chain uses TRBV29-1 and TRBJ1-5, with 7 bases aligning to TRBD1. The CDR3 runs to 14 residues. The V gene end was trimmed by 7 bases and the J gene end by 5 bases; junction bases not matched to a gene: 11. Germline V lookup: CDR1 SQVTM, CDR2 ANQGSEA. The CDR3 nucleotides are TGCAGCGCTGGAGAAGGACAGGTAGATCAGCCCCAGCATTTT. It codes for CSAGEGQVDQPQHF. Combining the CDR3 with reference TRBV29-1 and TRBJ1-5 gives the whole variable domain SAVISQKPSRDICQRGTSLTIQCQVDSQVTMMFWYRQQPGQSLTLIATANQGSEATYESGFVIDKFPISRPNLTFSTLTVSNMSPEDSSIYLCSAGEGQVDQPQHFGDGTRLSIL.